These T cell receptor beta chains were read from a single sample in a study of technical replicates of blood from a handful of donors. Libraries were prepared by immunoSEQ multiplex PCR; TCRdb keeps only in-frame clonotypes and omits some of them. The sample yields about 50,000 clones, more than 95% seen once. The sequenced sample was T cells isolated from PBMCs. The receptors stem from a human donor in good health. CDR3s include the opening cysteine and the closing phenylalanine or tryptophan. Fields, in order: J gene, D gene, clone size, V gene, CDR3 protein, CDR3 DNA. D genes are given only for firm matches. Rows give clone size only sometimes, using once, few, many, or a class for an expanded clone.

>TRBJ2-7|TRBD1|few|TRBV11-2
CASSLGTGYEQYF
TGTGCCAGCAGCTTAGGGACAGGCTACGAGCAGTACTTC
>TRBJ2-1|-|-|TRBV4-2
CASSQYRESYNEQFF
TGTGCCAGCAGCCAGTATAGAGAATCCTACAATGAGCAGTTCTTC
>TRBJ1-4|TRBD1|-|TRBV28
CASSTGGEEKLFF
TGTGCCAGCAGTACAGGGGGTGAAGAAAAACTGTTTTTT
>TRBJ1-4|-|-|TRBV11-2
CASSFTSGFSEKLFF
TGTGCCAGCAGCTTTACATCCGGGTTCAGTGAAAAACTGTTTTTT
>TRBJ2-7|TRBD1|once|TRBV27
CASRDSITYEQYF
TGTGCCAGCCGGGACAGTATTACCTACGAGCAGTACTTC
>TRBJ1-3|-|-|TRBV27
CASSLFQGSGNTIYF
TGTGCCAGCAGTTTATTCCAGGGCTCTGGAAACACCATATATTTT
>TRBJ2-1|-|-|TRBV28
CASSFYRNEQFF
TGTGCCAGCAGTTTCTACCGCAATGAGCAGTTCTTC
>TRBJ2-1|-|once|TRBV9
CASSPMTSSNEQFF
TGTGCCAGCAGCCCAATGACTAGTTCGAATGAGCAGTTCTTC
>TRBJ2-7|TRBD1|-|TRBV29-1
CSVEEPGQGAYEQYF
TGCAGCGTTGAAGAACCGGGACAGGGGGCATACGAGCAGTACTTC
>TRBJ2-1|TRBD2|-|TRBV4-3
CASSQAGLAMYNEQFF
TGCGCCAGCAGCCAAGCCGGACTAGCTATGTACAATGAGCAGTTCTTC
>TRBJ1-1|-|-|TRBV5-4
CASSLEGEGTEAFF
TGTGCCAGCAGCTTGGAGGGGGAAGGCACTGAAGCTTTCTTT
>TRBJ2-3|-|-|TRBV19
CASVLDSRGGDTQYF
TGTGCCAGTGTGTTGGACTCAAGAGGAGGAGATACGCAGTATTTT
>TRBJ2-1|-|few|TRBV7-9
CASSFGNEQFF
TGTGCCAGCAGCTTCGGGAATGAGCAGTTCTTC
>TRBJ2-3|-|-|TRBV9
CASSLGGDTDTQYF
TGTGCCAGCAGCCTTGGAGGGGACACAGATACGCAGTATTTT
>TRBJ1-5|TRBD1|-|TRBV15
CATSTLDREKQPQHF
TGTGCCACCAGCACCTTGGACAGGGAGAAGCAGCCCCAGCATTTT
>TRBJ2-5|TRBD2|-|TRBV5-1
CASSLEGLAGGPGTQYF
TGCGCCAGCAGCTTGGAGGGACTAGCGGGAGGGCCTGGGACCCAGTACTTC
>TRBJ1-5|-|-|TRBV6-1
CASSDRGGLPQHF
TGTGCCAGCAGTGACAGGGGAGGGTTGCCCCAGCATTTT
>TRBJ1-1|-|once|TRBV10-2
CASGQQPEAFF
TGCGCCAGCGGACAACAGCCTGAAGCTTTCTTT
>TRBJ1-4|TRBD1|-|TRBV27
CASSLFPGQGFNEKLFF
TGTGCCAGCAGTTTGTTCCCTGGACAGGGCTTTAATGAAAAACTGTTTTTT
>TRBJ1-5|-|-|TRBV2
CASSDSDSGQRNQPQHF
TGTGCCAGCAGTGACAGCGATTCAGGACAGCGCAATCAGCCCCAGCATTTT
>TRBJ2-7|TRBD2|-|TRBV5-1
CASSLRAGVTVREQYF
TGCGCCAGCAGCTTGCGAGCGGGAGTAACCGTTCGGGAGCAGTACTTC
>TRBJ2-3|TRBD2|-|TRBV5-6
CASSLGSGTSTDTQYF
TGTGCCAGCAGCTTGGGTAGCGGGACAAGCACAGATACGCAGTATTTT
>TRBJ1-2|TRBD1|-|TRBV19
CASSIGTTGGNGYTF
TGTGCCAGTAGTATCGGCACCACAGGGGGGAATGGCTACACCTTC
>TRBJ2-1|-|-|TRBV7-9
CASSSGVAPDEQFF
TGTGCCAGCAGCTCCGGGGTGGCGCCAGATGAGCAGTTCTTC
>TRBJ1-5|TRBD1|-|TRBV29-1
CSATGGLSQPQHF
TGCAGCGCTACAGGGGGCCTCTCGCAGCCCCAGCATTTT
>TRBJ2-7|TRBD2|-|TRBV10-2
CASTNLAGVTYEQYF
TGCGCCAGCACCAATCTAGCGGGAGTTACCTACGAGCAGTACTTC
>TRBJ1-3|TRBD1|-|TRBV5-4
CASSLAGQGSGNTIYF
TGTGCCAGCAGCTTGGCGGGACAGGGATCTGGAAACACCATATATTTT
>TRBJ1-4|-|-|TRBV9
CASSYDMDEKLFF
TGTGCCAGCAGCTATGACATGGATGAAAAACTGTTTTTT
>TRBJ2-2|TRBD2|-|TRBV28
CASSFFSGTDTGELFF
TGTGCCAGCAGTTTTTTTAGCGGGACGGACACCGGGGAGCTGTTTTTT